This T cell receptor beta chain was sequenced during a study of T-cell reconstitution after alpha-beta-depleted transplantation in children. To note about this clonotype: The antigen is not known.

Whole-study results and caveats: The origin of high day-60 TCRbeta diversity in some patients lay in surviving recipient T cells and thymic progenitors. Newly produced T cells mostly accounted for T-cell counts and diversity one year post-transplant.

The CDR3 has 16 residues. Per the germline V gene, CDR1 is SGHRS and CDR2 is YFSETQ. Germline trimming cut 3 bases from V and 2 bases from J; bases unmatched to any gene: 10. Unique molecular identifiers were used to barcode this TCRbeta library. TCRdb fed the PCR reads into MiXCR, producing one record per CDR3 protein. Here the sample spans around 440,000 distinct CDR3 sequences, 15% to 20% being singletons. Sequenced material: PBMCs, mostly from graft donor cells, taken 360 days after TCRalphabeta/CD19-depleted stem cell transplant. V is TRBV5-1 and J is TRBJ2-5; TRBD1 matches at 7 bases. This receptor was obtained from a boy under three years old who had a stem cell transplant for Wiskott-Aldrich syndrome, so the T cells may come from the graft donor. DNA of the CDR3: TGCGCCAGCAGCTCCTCGACAGGGTGGAGGCAAGAGACCCAGTACTTC. Amino acid sequence: CASSSSTGWRQETQYF.